This passage covers 15 T cell receptor beta chains from one sample sequenced in a study of T cell responses to AZD1222 COVID-19 vaccine. Clones were sequenced by immunoSEQ multiplex PCR, and TCRdb holds only the in-frame ones, with some missing. The table lists about 130,000 clones, about 87% of them singletons. The sample consisted of peripheral blood, taken on day 0 of AZD1222 vaccination. These receptors came from an adult in good health.

This chain links TRBV24-1 with TRBJ2-5, with D possibly being TRBD2 (5 bases). Germline values: CDR1 KGHDR, CDR2 SFDVKD. The CDR3 is made up of 13 amino acids. V lost 2 bases and J 9 bases, leaving 12 bases between the germline ends. CDR3 loop: CATSDSAGDAQYF. The CDR3 nucleotides read TGTGCCACCAGTGATTCGGCCGGGGATGCCCAGTACTTC.

The chain employs TRBV6-4 and TRBJ2-2; D ambiguous. CDR1 and CDR2 (germline): MRHNA, SNTAGT. CDR3 length equals 16 residues. V was pared by 0 bases and J by 4 bases, with 12 bases between. The CDR3 reads CASSDSFGFGTGELFF. The CDR3 nucleotides are TGTGCCAGCAGTGACTCATTCGGGTTCGGCACCGGGGAGCTGTTTTTT.

The chain carries TRBV20-1 and TRBJ2-7; D gene uncertain. Germline CDR1 DFQATT, CDR2 SNEGSKA (reference sequence). There are 10 residues in the CDR3. V lost 5 bases and J 6 bases, leaving 8 bases between the germline ends. For the CDR3, the DNA is TGCAGTGCTGTACATGGCGAGCAGTACTTC. Its protein is CSAVHGEQYF.

This clone occurred a few times. The chain links TRBV7-9 to TRBJ1-1, with D uncertain. This CDR3 comprises 14 residues. Trimming removed 1 base from V and 5 bases from J, with 11 bases in between. CDR1 and CDR2 from the germline V gene are SEHNR and FQNEAQ (reference sequence). The chain's CDR3 is CASSLGGKLTEAFF. DNA for the CDR3: TGTGCCAGCAGCTTAGGAGGGAAGTTGACTGAAGCTTTCTTT.

V is TRBV7-3 and J is TRBJ1-1; D is perhaps TRBD1 (5 bases). The CDR3 spans 13 residues. The germline CDR1 and CDR2 sequences are SGHTA and FQGTGA. Trimming took off 3 bases at V and 4 bases at J, with 9 bases between the two ends. CDR3 sequence reads: CASSFGGTTEAFF. The CDR3 bases are TGTGCCAGCAGCTTCGGGGGTACCACTGAAGCTTTCTTT.

This clone was recorded a few times. V and J are TRBV6-5 and TRBJ2-5, with TRBD2 identical over 8 bases. V gave up 5 bases and J gave up 5 bases; unmatched junction bases: 4. This CDR3 comprises 13 residues. CDR1 and CDR2 from the germline V gene are MNHEY and SVGAGI. Here the CDR3 DNA reads TGTGCCAGCAGTCGGACTAGCCGGGAGACCCAGTACTTC. This encodes CASSRTSRETQYF.

J is TRBJ2-7 and V is TRBV28; D uncertain. V was trimmed by 6 bases and J by 5 bases, leaving 20 bases between them. The CDR3 is made up of 15 amino acids. The germline gives CDR1 MDHEN, CDR2 SYDVKM. The CDR3 bases are TGTGCCAGCAGGTCAGCCGGCCCGGCTGCGGACGAGCAGTACTTC. Amino acids: CASRSAGPAADEQYF.

V gene TRBV19 combines with J gene TRBJ1-3; no firm D call. The V end lost 7 bases, the J end lost 0 bases, and 10 bases lay between the germline ends. The CDR3 sequence is 14 residues long. CDR1 is LNHDA and CDR2 is SQIVND in the germline V gene (reference sequence). The CDR3 nucleotides read TGTGCCAGTAAGGAAACCGTCTCTGGAAACACCATATATTTT. This gives the protein CASKETVSGNTIYF.

In DNA, the CDR3 is TGTGCCAGCAGCCGCCCGGACAGGGAGGGCACAGATACGCAGTATTTT. Protein product: CASSRPDREGTDTQYF. The chain is built from TRBV7-9 and TRBJ2-3; 8 positions agree with TRBD1. This CDR3 region has 16 residues. Germline trimming cut 5 bases from V and 1 base from J; bases unmatched to any gene: 8. The germline V gene has CDR1 SEHNR and CDR2 FQNEAQ (reference sequence).

The J gene is TRBJ2-7, the V gene TRBV12-5; no reliable D call. The V end was cut by 5 bases, the J end by 9 bases, with 14 bases between. The CDR3 consists of 12 residues. Germline V gene lookup returns CDR1 LGHNT and CDR2 FRNRAP. Written as DNA, the CDR3 is TGTGCTAGTGGTCACAACCCCGCCAGGCAGTACTTC. Amino acids: CASGHNPARQYF.

The chain uses TRBV28 and TRBJ2-7; 8 positions agree with TRBD1. Germline lookup yields CDR1 MDHEN and CDR2 SYDVKM. CDR3 length: 14 amino acids. Trimming at V came to 5 bases and at J to 4 bases, leaving 7 bases not matched to a gene. CDR3 in amino acids: CASSTGQGGYEQYF. CDR3 in DNA: TGTGCCAGCAGTACCGGACAGGGCGGGTACGAGCAGTACTTC.

The chain couples TRBV6-4 to TRBJ2-1; D remains ambiguous. The CDR3 sequence is 15 residues long. Looked up from germline, CDR1 is MRHNA and CDR2 is SNTAGT. Between the trimmed V and J ends, which lost 5 bases and 7 bases, there was a span of 18 bases. CDR3 residues: CASSPVGPVPNEQFF. The CDR3 DNA is TGTGCCAGCAGTCCCGTAGGTCCTGTTCCTAATGAGCAGTTCTTC.

The chain joins TRBV11-2 to TRBJ1-3, with D maybe TRBD1 (5 bases). Germline lookup yields CDR1 SGHAT and CDR2 FQNNGV. This CDR3 spans 16 amino acids. The germline V and J ends were trimmed by 5 bases and 0 bases, with 14 bases remaining between them. The CDR3 sequence: CASSHGTFGSGNTIYF. CDR3 DNA: TGTGCCAGCAGCCACGGGACGTTCGGCTCTGGAAACACCATATATTTT.

Only one count was recorded for this clone. The chain combines TRBV7-8 with TRBJ2-3, with D perhaps TRBD1 or TRBD2 (5 bases each). CDR1 is SGHVS and CDR2 is FQNEAQ in the germline V gene. The CDR3 runs to 13 residues. V was pared by 4 bases and J by 1 base, with 6 bases between. This CDR3 is CASSSGRTDTQYF. The CDR3 region has the DNA TGTGCCAGCAGCTCGGGACGCACAGATACGCAGTATTTT.

The chain uses TRBV11-3 and TRBJ2-5, with D uncertain. CDR3 length equals 11 residues. In germline, CDR1 is SGHNT, CDR2 YENEEA. V was shortened by 5 bases and J by 4 bases, with 5 bases between the two germline ends. The CDR3 DNA is TGTGCCAGCAGCGCATTAGAGACCCAGTACTTC. Its translation: CASSALETQYF. The whole variable domain, filled in from reference TRBV11-3 and TRBJ2-5, reads EAGVVQSPRYKIIEKKQPVAFWCNPISGHNTLYWYLQNLGQGPELLIRYENEEAVDDSQLPKDRFSAERLKGVDSTLKIQPAELGDSAVYLCASSALETQYFGPGTRLLVL.